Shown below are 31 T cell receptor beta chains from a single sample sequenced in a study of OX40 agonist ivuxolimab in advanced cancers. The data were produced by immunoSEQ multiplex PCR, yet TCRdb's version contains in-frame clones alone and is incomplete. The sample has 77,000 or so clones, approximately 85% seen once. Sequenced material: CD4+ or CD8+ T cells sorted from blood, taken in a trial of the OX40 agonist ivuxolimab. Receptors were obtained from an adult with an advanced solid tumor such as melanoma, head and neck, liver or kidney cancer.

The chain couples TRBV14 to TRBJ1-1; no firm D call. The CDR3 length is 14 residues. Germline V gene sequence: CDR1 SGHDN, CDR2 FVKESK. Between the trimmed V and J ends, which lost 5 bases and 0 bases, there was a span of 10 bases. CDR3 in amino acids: CASSEYGMNTEAFF. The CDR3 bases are TGTGCCAGCAGCGAGTACGGTATGAACACTGAAGCTTTCTTT.

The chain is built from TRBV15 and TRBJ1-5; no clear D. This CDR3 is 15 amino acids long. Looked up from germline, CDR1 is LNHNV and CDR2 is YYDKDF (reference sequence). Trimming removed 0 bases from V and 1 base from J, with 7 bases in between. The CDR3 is CATSRDRKSNQPQHF. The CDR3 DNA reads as TGTGCCACCAGCAGAGACAGGAAAAGCAATCAGCCCCAGCATTTT.

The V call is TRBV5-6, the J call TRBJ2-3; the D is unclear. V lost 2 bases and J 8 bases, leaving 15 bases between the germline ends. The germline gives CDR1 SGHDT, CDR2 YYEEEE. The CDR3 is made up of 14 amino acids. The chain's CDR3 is CASSFYRRSVTQYF. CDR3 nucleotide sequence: TGTGCCAGCAGCTTTTATCGCCGCAGTGTTACGCAGTATTTT.

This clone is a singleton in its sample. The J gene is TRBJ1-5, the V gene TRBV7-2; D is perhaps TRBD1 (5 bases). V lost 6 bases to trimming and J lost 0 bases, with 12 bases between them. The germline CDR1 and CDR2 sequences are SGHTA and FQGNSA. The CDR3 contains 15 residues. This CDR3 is CASSYGTDSNQPQHF. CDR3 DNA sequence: TGTGCCAGCAGTTACGGGACGGATAGCAATCAGCCCCAGCATTTT. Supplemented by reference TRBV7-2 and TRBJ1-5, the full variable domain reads GAGVSQSPSNKVTEKGKDVELRCDPISGHTALYWYRQSLGQGLEFLIYFQGNSAPDKSGLPSDRFSAERTGGSVSTLTIQRTQQEDSAVYLCASSYGTDSNQPQHFGDGTRLSIL.

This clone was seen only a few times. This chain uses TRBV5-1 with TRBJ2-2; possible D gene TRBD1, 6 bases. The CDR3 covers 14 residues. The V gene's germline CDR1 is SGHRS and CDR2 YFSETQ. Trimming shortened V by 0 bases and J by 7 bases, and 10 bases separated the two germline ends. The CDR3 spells CASSLVGGRGELFF. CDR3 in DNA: TGCGCCAGCAGCTTGGTTGGGGGCCGCGGGGAGCTGTTTTTT.

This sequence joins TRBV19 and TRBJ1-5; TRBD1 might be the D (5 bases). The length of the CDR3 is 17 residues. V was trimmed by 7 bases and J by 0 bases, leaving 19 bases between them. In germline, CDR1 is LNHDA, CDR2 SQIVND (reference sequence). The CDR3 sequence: CASTASQEQYSNQPQHF. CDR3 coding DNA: TGTGCCAGTACCGCCTCACAGGAACAGTATAGCAATCAGCCCCAGCATTTT.

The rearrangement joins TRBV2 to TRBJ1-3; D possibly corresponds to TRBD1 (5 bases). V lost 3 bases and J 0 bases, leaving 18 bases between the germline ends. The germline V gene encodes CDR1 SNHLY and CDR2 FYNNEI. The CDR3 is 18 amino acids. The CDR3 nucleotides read TGTGCCAGCAGTGATAGGGGTCGGGGCCTCCACTCTGGAAACACCATATATTTT. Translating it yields CASSDRGRGLHSGNTIYF.

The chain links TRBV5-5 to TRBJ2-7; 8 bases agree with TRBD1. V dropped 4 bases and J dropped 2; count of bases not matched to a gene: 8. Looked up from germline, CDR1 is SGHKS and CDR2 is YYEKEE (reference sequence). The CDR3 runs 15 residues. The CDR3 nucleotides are TGTGCCAGCAGCGTTGGAGGGACAGGAGCCTACGAGCAGTACTTC. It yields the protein CASSVGGTGAYEQYF.

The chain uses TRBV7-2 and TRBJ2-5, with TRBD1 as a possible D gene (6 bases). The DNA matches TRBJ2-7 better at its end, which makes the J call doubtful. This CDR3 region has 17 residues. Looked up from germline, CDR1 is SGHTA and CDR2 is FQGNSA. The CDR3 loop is CASSLGRQGNPSYEQYF. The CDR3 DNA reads TGTGCCAGCAGCTTAGGGCGTCAGGGGAACCCTTCCTACGAGCAGTACTTC.

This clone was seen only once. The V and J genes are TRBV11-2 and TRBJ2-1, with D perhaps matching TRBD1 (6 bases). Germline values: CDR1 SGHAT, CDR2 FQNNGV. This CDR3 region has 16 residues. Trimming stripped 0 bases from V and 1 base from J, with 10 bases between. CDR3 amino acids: CASSLEGGKSYNEQFF. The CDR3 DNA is TGTGCCAGCAGCTTAGAAGGGGGTAAGTCCTACAATGAGCAGTTCTTC.

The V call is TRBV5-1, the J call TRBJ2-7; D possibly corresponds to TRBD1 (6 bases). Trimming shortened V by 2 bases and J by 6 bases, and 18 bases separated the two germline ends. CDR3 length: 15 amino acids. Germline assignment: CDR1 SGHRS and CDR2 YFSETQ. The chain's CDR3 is CASSLRGTSPLEQYF. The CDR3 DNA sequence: TGCGCCAGCAGCTTAAGGGGGACGTCCCCCCTCGAGCAGTACTTC.

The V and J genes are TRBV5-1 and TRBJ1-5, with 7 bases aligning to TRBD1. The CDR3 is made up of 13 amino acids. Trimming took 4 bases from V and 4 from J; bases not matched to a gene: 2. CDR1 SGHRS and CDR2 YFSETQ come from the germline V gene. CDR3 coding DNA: TGCGCCAGCAGCCGACAGGGAAATCAGCCCCAGCATTTT. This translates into CASSRQGNQPQHF. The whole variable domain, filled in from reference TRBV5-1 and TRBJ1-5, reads KAGVTQTPRYLIKTRGQQVTLSCSPISGHRSVSWYQQTPGQGLQFLFEYFSETQRNKGNFPGRFSGRQFSNSRSEMNVSTLELGDSALYLCASSRQGNQPQHFGDGTRLSIL.

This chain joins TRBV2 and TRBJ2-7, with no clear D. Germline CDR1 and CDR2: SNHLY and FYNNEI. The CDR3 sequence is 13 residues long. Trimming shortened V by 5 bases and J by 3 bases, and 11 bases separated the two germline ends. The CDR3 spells CASSLRSHYEQYF. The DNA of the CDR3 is TGTGCCAGCAGTCTTCGGTCACACTACGAGCAGTACTTC.

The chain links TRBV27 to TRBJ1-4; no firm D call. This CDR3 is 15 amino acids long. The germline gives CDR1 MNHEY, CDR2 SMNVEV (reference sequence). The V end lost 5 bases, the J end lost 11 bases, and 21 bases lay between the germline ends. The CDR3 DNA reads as TGTGCCAGCAGTCCGACCGGGCGAGGACTCGGCAAACTGTTTTTT. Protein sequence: CASSPTGRGLGKLFF.

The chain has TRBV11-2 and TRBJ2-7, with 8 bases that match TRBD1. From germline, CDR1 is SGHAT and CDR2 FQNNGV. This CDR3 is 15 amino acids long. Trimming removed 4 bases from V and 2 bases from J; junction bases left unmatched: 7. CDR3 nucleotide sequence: TGTGCCAGCAGCTCCGGGCAGGGGGCCGCCTACGAGCAGTACTTC. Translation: CASSSGQGAAYEQYF.

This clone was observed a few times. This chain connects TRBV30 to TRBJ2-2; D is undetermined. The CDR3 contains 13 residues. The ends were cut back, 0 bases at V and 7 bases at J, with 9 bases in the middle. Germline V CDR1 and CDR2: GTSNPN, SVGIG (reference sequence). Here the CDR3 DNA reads TGTGCCTGGAGTGTAATGCGTAGCGGGGAGCTGTTTTTT. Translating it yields CAWSVMRSGELFF.

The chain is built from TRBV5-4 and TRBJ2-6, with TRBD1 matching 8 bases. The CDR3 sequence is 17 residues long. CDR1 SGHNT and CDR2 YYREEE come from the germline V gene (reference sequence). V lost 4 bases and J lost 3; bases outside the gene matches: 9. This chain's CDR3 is CASSPPQGAYGANVLTF. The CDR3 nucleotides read TGTGCCAGCAGCCCACCCCAGGGGGCGTATGGGGCCAACGTCCTGACTTTC.

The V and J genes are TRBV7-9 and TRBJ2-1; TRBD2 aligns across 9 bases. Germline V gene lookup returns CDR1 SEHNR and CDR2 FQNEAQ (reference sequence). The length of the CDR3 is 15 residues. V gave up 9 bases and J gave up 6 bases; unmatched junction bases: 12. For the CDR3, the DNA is TGTGCCAGTTCAAAACGCTGGCGGGAGGGCAATGAGCAGTTCTTC. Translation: CASSKRWREGNEQFF.

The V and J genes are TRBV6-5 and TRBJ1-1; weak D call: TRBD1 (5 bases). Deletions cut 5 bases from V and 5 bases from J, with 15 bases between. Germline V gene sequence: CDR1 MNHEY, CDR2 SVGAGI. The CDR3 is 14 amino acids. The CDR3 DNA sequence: TGTGCCAGCAGTGATAGGGGATCGGGTACTGAAGCTTTCTTT. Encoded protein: CASSDRGSGTEAFF.

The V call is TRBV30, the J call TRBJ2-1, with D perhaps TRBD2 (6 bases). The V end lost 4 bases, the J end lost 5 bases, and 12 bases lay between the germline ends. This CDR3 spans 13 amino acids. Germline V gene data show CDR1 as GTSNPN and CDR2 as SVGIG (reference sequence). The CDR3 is CAWNQRADNEQFF. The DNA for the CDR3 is TGTGCCTGGAATCAGCGGGCGGACAATGAGCAGTTCTTC.

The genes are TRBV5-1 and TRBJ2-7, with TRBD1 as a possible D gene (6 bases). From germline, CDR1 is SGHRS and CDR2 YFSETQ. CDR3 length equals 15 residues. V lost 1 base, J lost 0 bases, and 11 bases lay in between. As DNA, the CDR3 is TGCGCCAGCAGCTTGCAGGGGCTGCCCTCCTACGAGCAGTACTTC. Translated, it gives CASSLQGLPSYEQYF.

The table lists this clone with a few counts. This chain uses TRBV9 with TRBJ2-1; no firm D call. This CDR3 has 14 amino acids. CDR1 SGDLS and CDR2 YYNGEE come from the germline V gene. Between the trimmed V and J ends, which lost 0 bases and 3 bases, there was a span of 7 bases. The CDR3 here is CASSVGQIYNEQFF. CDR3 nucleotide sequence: TGTGCCAGCAGCGTAGGGCAGATCTACAATGAGCAGTTCTTC.

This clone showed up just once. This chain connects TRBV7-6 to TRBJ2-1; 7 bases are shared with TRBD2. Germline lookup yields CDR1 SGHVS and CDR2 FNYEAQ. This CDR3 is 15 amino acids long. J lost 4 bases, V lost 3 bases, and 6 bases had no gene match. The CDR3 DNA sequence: TGTGCCAGCAGCTTTGAGGCGGGAGCGTACAATGAGCAGTTCTTC. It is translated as CASSFEAGAYNEQFF.

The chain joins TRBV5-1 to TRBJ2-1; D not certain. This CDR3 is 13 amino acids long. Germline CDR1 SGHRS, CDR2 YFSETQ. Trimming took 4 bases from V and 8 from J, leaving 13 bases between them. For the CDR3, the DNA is TGCGCCAGCAGCCTACGACCGGCTGATGAGCAGTTCTTC. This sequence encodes CASSLRPADEQFF. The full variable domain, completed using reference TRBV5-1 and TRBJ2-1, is KAGVTQTPRYLIKTRGQQVTLSCSPISGHRSVSWYQQTPGQGLQFLFEYFSETQRNKGNFPGRFSGRQFSNSRSEMNVSTLELGDSALYLCASSLRPADEQFFGPGTRLTVL.

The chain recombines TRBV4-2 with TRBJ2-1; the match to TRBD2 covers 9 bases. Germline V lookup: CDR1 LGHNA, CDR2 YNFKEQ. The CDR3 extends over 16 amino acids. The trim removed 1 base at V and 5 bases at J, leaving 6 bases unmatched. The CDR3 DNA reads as TGTGCCAGCAGCCAAGGGCCGGGACTAGCTAACAATGAGCAGTTCTTC. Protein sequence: CASSQGPGLANNEQFF.

CDR3 coding DNA: TGTGCCAGCTCAGCGGGACAGCTGAACTATGGCTACACCTTC. It codes for CASSAGQLNYGYTF. The J gene is TRBJ1-2, the V gene TRBV18; 7 positions agree with TRBD1. With 5 bases clipped from V and 2 bases from J, the junction kept 5 bases outside the gene matches. The CDR3 is made up of 14 amino acids. Germline loops: CDR1 KGHSH, CDR2 LQKENI.

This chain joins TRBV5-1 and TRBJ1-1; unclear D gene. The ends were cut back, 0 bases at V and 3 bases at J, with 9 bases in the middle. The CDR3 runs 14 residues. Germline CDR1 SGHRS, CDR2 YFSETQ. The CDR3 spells CASSLAWEYTEAFF. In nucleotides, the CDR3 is TGCGCCAGCAGCTTGGCCTGGGAGTACACTGAAGCTTTCTTT.

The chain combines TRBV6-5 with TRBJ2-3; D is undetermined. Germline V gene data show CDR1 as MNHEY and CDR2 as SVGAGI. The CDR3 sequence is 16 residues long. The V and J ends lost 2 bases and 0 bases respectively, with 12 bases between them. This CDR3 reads CASSYRRFSSTDTQYF. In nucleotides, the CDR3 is TGTGCCAGCAGTTACCGTCGGTTTTCTAGCACAGATACGCAGTATTTT.

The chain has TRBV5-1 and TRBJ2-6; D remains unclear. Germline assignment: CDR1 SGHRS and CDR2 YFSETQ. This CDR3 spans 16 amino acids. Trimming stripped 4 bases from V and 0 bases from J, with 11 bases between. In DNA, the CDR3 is TGCGCCAGCAGCCCTGCCACGAGCTCTGGGGCCAACGTCCTGACTTTC. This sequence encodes CASSPATSSGANVLTF.

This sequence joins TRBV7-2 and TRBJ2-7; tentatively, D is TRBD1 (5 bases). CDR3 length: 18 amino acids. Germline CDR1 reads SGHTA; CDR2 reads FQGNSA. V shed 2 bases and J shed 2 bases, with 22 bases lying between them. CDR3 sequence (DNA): TGTGCCAGCAGCTTAATTTTTCGACAGCAAGGAATAACCTACGAGCAGTACTTC. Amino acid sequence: CASSLIFRQQGITYEQYF. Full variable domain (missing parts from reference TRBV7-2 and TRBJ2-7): GAGVSQSPSNKVTEKGKDVELRCDPISGHTALYWYRQSLGQGLEFLIYFQGNSAPDKSGLPSDRFSAERTGGSVSTLTIQRTQQEDSAVYLCASSLIFRQQGITYEQYFGPGTRLTVT.

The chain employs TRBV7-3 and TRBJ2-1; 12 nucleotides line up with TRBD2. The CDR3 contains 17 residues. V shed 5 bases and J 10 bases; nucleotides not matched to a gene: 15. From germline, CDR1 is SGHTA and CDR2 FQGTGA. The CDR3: CASSPHGLAGTAGEQFF. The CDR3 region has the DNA TGTGCCAGCAGCCCCCACGGACTAGCGGGGACAGCGGGGGAGCAGTTCTTC.